This passage covers 22 T cell receptor beta chains from one sample sequenced in a study of T cell responses to AZD1222 COVID-19 vaccine (dated by TCRdb to the early 2020s). Library preparation used the immunoSEQ multiplex PCR assay. This immuneACCESS table, as held by TCRdb, lists in-frame sequences with V and J called but not all clones. Of the missing ones, under half trace to an unresolved V gene in checked studies; the others have no known cause. This sample has approximately 100,000 clones in its table, and over 75% of those were observed once. The ten largest clones capture around a sixth of the sample. The time point label for this specimen denotes: baseline before first vaccination. The sample was peripheral blood, taken on day 0 of AZD1222 vaccination. The receptors come from an adult in good health.

The chain combines TRBV30 with TRBJ1-3; a weak D match, TRBD1 (5 bases). The V gene's germline CDR1 is GTSNPN and CDR2 SVGIG (reference sequence). Trimming cost V 1 base and J 0 bases, with 10 bases left between them. The CDR3 spans 15 residues. CDR3 sequence (DNA): TGTGCCTGGAGTGGAGGGGACCCCTCTGGAAACACCATATATTTT. This translates into CAWSGGDPSGNTIYF.

The CDR3 DNA follows: TGCGCCAGCAGCCATATTCCCCAGGACAGTTCGAGTTCACCCCTCCACTTT. Residues: CASSHIPQDSSSSPLHF. The genes are TRBV5-1 and TRBJ1-6; weak D call: TRBD1 (6 bases). The germline V gene encodes CDR1 SGHRS and CDR2 YFSETQ. V shed 4 bases and J shed 9 bases, with 23 bases lying between them. The CDR3 is 17 amino acids.

The chain carries TRBV12-3 or TRBV12-4 and TRBJ1-2, with a weak D call TRBD1 (6 bases). There are 13 residues in the CDR3. Deletions cut 5 bases from V and 3 bases from J, with 10 bases between. CDR3 loop: CASSLGQHYGYTF. The CDR3 DNA reads as TGTGCCAGCAGTCTCGGACAGCACTATGGCTACACCTTC.

The V gene is TRBV25-1, the J gene TRBJ1-3, with a weak D call TRBD1 (5 bases). The CDR3 totals 13 residues. CDR1 is MGHDK and CDR2 is SYGVNS in the germline V gene. Trimming took 7 bases from V and 4 from J, leaving 11 bases between them. CDR3 in DNA: TGTGCCAGCACGGCAGGGATGGGAAACACCATATATTTT. Amino acid sequence: CASTAGMGNTIYF.

The chain uses TRBV15 and TRBJ2-7; D may be TRBD2 (6 bases). Trimming removed 1 base at V and 3 bases at J, with 16 bases between. This CDR3 is built from 16 residues. The germline CDR1 and CDR2 sequences are LNHNV and YYDKDF (reference sequence). CDR3 sequence reads: CATSRVVGAGLYEQYF. The CDR3 DNA reads as TGTGCCACCAGCAGAGTAGTGGGAGCGGGCCTCTACGAGCAGTACTTC.

The chain is built from TRBV28 and TRBJ1-2; D not certain. The CDR3 consists of 14 residues. Trimming cost V 8 bases and J 0 bases, with 13 bases left between them. In germline, CDR1 is MDHEN, CDR2 SYDVKM. The CDR3: CASRLPGTNYGYTF. CDR3 sequence (DNA): TGTGCCAGCCGACTTCCCGGGACTAACTATGGCTACACCTTC.

This clone was counted once. The chain recombines TRBV7-8 with TRBJ1-6; the D gene is possibly TRBD1 (5 bases). V was pared by 8 bases and J by 6 bases, with 8 bases between. This CDR3 is built from 12 residues. From germline, CDR1 is SGHVS and CDR2 FQNEAQ. The CDR3 is CASGRVNSPLHF. CDR3 coding DNA: TGTGCCAGCGGCAGGGTTAATTCACCCCTCCACTTT.

J is TRBJ2-5 and V is TRBV7-3, with 14 bases identical to TRBD2. Germline CDR1 reads SGHTA; CDR2 reads FQGTGA. V shed 5 bases, J shed 2 bases, and the junction held 13 bases outside the gene matches. The CDR3 consists of 19 residues. The CDR3 loop is CASSAWSRTSGGPQETQYF. The CDR3 DNA reads as TGTGCCAGCAGCGCATGGAGTCGGACTAGCGGGGGGCCTCAAGAGACCCAGTACTTC.

The chain links TRBV7-8 to TRBJ2-7, with D tentatively TRBD2 (5 bases). Germline V CDR1 and CDR2: SGHVS, FQNEAQ. Trimming stripped 0 bases from V and 5 bases from J, with 17 bases between. The CDR3 covers 16 residues. CDR3 bases: TGTGCCAGCAGCTTAGCTCCGGGATATGTTGTTCACGAGCAGTACTTC. It is translated as CASSLAPGYVVHEQYF.

This rearrangement joins TRBV7-4 to TRBJ1-3; no clear D gene. The ends were cut back, 5 bases at V and 4 bases at J, with 9 bases in the middle. The CDR3 sequence is 13 residues long. Germline V gene data show CDR1 as SGHVT and CDR2 as SQSDAQ. The CDR3 protein is CASSRNGGNTIYF. CDR3 DNA: TGTGCCAGCAGCCGAAACGGAGGAAACACCATATATTTT.

The rearrangement uses TRBV6-5 and TRBJ2-7, with a weak D call TRBD1 (6 bases). The V gene's germline CDR1 is MNHEY and CDR2 SVGAGI. This CDR3 region has 16 residues. V shed 4 bases and J shed 2 bases, with 18 bases lying between them. The CDR3 loop reads CASSSNTGTPAYEQYF. In DNA, the CDR3 is TGTGCCAGCAGTTCCAATACCGGGACACCTGCCTACGAGCAGTACTTC.

The chain has TRBV9 and TRBJ1-3; 10 nucleotides line up with TRBD1. Looked up from germline, CDR1 is SGDLS and CDR2 is YYNGEE. This CDR3 region has 18 residues. V trimming: 3 bases; J trimming: 0 bases; junction bases outside the gene matches: 9. Here the CDR3 DNA reads TGTGCCAGCAGCGCCCTCGACAGGGGGCAGAGCTCTGGAAACACCATATATTTT. Translated: CASSALDRGQSSGNTIYF.

This rearrangement joins TRBV6-1 to TRBJ1-4; maybe TRBD1 (5 bases). The CDR3 is made up of 16 amino acids. V lost 2 bases and J 11 bases, leaving 21 bases between the germline ends. CDR1 is MNHNS and CDR2 is SASEGT in the germline V gene. The CDR3 sequence: CASSEFDGQGRDKLFF. The CDR3 DNA follows: TGTGCCAGCAGTGAATTTGACGGGCAGGGTAGGGATAAACTGTTTTTT.

The rearrangement joins TRBV18 to TRBJ1-1; TRBD1 might be the D (5 bases). The V end lost 1 base, the J end lost 8 bases, and 8 bases lay between the germline ends. Germline loops: CDR1 KGHSH, CDR2 LQKENI. The length of the CDR3 is 12 residues. The CDR3 DNA sequence: TGTGCCAGCTCACCACGGGGGGTAGAAGCTTTCTTT. It specifies CASSPRGVEAFF.

J is TRBJ2-1 and V is TRBV9; D uncertain. V was trimmed by 0 bases and J by 0 bases, leaving 10 bases between them. The germline V gene encodes CDR1 SGDLS and CDR2 YYNGEE. The CDR3 runs to 16 residues. The CDR3 sequence: CASSVEVTRSYNEQFF. CDR3 sequence (DNA): TGTGCCAGCAGCGTAGAAGTTACCCGCTCCTACAATGAGCAGTTCTTC.

The chain joins TRBV27 to TRBJ1-1; 7 bases are shared with TRBD1. V shed 6 bases, J shed 6 bases, and the junction held 7 bases outside the gene matches. Germline CDR1 is MNHEY and CDR2 is SMNVEV (reference sequence). The CDR3 is 13 residues long. The CDR3 DNA sequence: TGTGCCAGCAGGTTACAGGGGCAATCTGAAGCTTTCTTT. Amino acids: CASRLQGQSEAFF.

The J gene is TRBJ1-1, the V gene TRBV4-2, with 11 bases fitting TRBD1. The CDR3 has 14 residues. The V gene's germline CDR1 is LGHNA and CDR2 YNFKEQ. With V trimmed by 4 bases and J by 6 bases, 4 bases remained unmatched. CDR3 coding DNA: TGTGCCAGCAGCCCAAGGACAGGGGGCTCTGAAGCTTTCTTT. Translated: CASSPRTGGSEAFF.

The chain has TRBV5-1 and TRBJ2-7; maybe TRBD1 (5 bases). The CDR3 is 15 residues long. Germline V CDR1 and CDR2: SGHRS, YFSETQ. V was clipped by 4 bases and J by 5 bases, with 19 bases between them. The CDR3 bases are TGCGCCAGCAGCCCCCTAGGCGACAGCACAAACGAGCAGTACGTC. It specifies CASSPLGDSTNEQYV.

The genes are TRBV7-2 and TRBJ1-3; possible D gene TRBD1, 5 bases. V dropped 5 bases and J dropped 4 bases, with 21 bases sitting between them. Per germline, CDR1 SGHTA and CDR2 FQGNSA. This CDR3 is 17 amino acids long. CDR3 in DNA: TGTGCCAGCAGCCCCCCGCGGAGGGGTGCCGCCGGAAACACCATATATTTT. It codes for CASSPPRRGAAGNTIYF.

The chain is built from TRBV24-1 and TRBJ1-2; the match to TRBD1 covers 8 bases. V trimming: 4 bases; J trimming: 2 bases; junction bases outside the gene matches: 8. The CDR3 loop spans 16 amino acids. Germline V lookup: CDR1 KGHDR, CDR2 SFDVKD. The CDR3 DNA sequence: TGTGCCACCAGTGACCCAGCGCACAGGGGGAACTATGGCTACACCTTC. Amino acids: CATSDPAHRGNYGYTF.

This chain joins TRBV18 and TRBJ2-3, with 8 bases fitting TRBD1. The V gene's germline CDR1 is KGHSH and CDR2 LQKENI. Trimming at V came to 6 bases and at J to 1 base, leaving 9 bases not matched to a gene. This CDR3 is built from 16 residues. The CDR3 sequence is CASSQTPGGRTDTQYF. The CDR3 DNA reads as TGTGCCAGCTCTCAAACCCCAGGGGGCCGCACAGATACGCAGTATTTT. The full variable domain, its missing parts supplied by reference TRBV18 and TRBJ2-3, is NAGVMQNPRHLVRRRGQEARLRCSPMKGHSHVYWYRQLPEEGLKFMVYLQKENIIDESGMPKERFSAEFPKEGPSILRIQQVVRGDSAAYFCASSQTPGGRTDTQYFGPGTRLTVL.

The chain joins TRBV7-9 to TRBJ2-7, with D possibly TRBD1 on 7 matching bases. V shed 4 bases and J shed 11 bases, with 12 bases lying between them. Looked up from germline, CDR1 is SEHNR and CDR2 is FQNEAQ (reference sequence). The CDR3 has 11 residues. The CDR3 protein is CASSYQGEEYF. In DNA form, the CDR3 reads TGTGCCAGCAGCTACCAGGGGGAGGAGTACTTC.